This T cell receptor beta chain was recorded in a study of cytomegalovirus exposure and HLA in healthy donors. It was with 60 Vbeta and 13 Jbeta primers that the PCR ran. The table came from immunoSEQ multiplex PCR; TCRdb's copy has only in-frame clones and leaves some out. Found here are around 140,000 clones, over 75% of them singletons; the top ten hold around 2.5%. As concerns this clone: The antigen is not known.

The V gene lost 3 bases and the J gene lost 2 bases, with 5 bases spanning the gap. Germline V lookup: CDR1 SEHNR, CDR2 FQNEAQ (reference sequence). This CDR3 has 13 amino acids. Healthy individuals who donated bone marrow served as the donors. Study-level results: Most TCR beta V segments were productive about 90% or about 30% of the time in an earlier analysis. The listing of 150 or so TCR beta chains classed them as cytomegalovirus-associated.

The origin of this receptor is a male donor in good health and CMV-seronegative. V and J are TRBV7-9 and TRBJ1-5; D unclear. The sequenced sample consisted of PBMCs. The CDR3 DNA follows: TGTGCCAGCAGCTTGCGGGGCAATCAGCCCCAGCATTTT. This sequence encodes CASSLRGNQPQHF.